The 11 T cell receptor beta chains below come from one sample, sequenced in a study of CD8 T cells in ankylosing spondylitis. The study's findings and limits: In ankylosing spondylitis blood, a motif of roughly eight highly homologous TCR beta variants appeared characteristic.

Their antigen targets remain unknown. MiXCR was run by TCRdb on the 5' RACE reads, yielding one entry per CDR3 protein. The table includes tens of thousands of distinct CDR3 sequences, about 8.3% detected once. The sample was blood, either unsorted or a sorted T cell fraction (not recorded which). These TCRs come from a male donor with ankylosing spondylitis.

This clonotype is termed large. The rearrangement links TRBV11-2 to TRBJ2-2; 10 nucleotides align to TRBD1. CDR3 length: 16 amino acids. Per germline, CDR1 SGHAT and CDR2 FQNNGV. V lost 4 bases, J lost 4 bases, and 6 bases stayed unmatched. The chain's CDR3 is CASSYLGQGSTGELFF. In DNA, the CDR3 is TGTGCCAGCAGCTACTTGGGACAGGGGTCCACCGGGGAGCTGTTTTTT. The full variable domain, its missing parts supplied by reference TRBV11-2 and TRBJ2-2, is EAGVAQSPRYKIIEKRQSVAFWCNPISGHATLYWYQQILGQGPKLLIQFQNNGVVDDSQLPKDRFSAERLKGVDSTLKIQPAKLEDSAVYLCASSYLGQGSTGELFFGEGSRLTVL.

The CDR3: CATSAPGTANTGELFF. CDR3 DNA sequence: TGTGCCACCAGTGCCCCCGGGACGGCGAACACCGGGGAGCTGTTTTTT. The V and J genes are TRBV24-1 and TRBJ2-2; the D gene could be TRBD1 or TRBD2 (5 bases each). The V end was cut by 5 bases, the J end by 0 bases, with 12 bases between. The CDR3 sequence is 16 residues long. Germline assignment: CDR1 KGHDR and CDR2 SFDVKD.

The chain links TRBV27 to TRBJ1-5; TRBD1 is a possible D gene (5 bases). V lost 2 bases, J lost 3 bases, and 11 bases lay in between. Germline loops: CDR1 MNHEY, CDR2 SMNVEV (reference sequence). This CDR3 region has 15 residues. This chain's CDR3 is CASSLEQGSNQPQHF. The CDR3 DNA reads TGTGCCAGCAGTTTAGAGCAGGGATCCAATCAGCCCCAGCATTTT.

The chain couples TRBV13 to TRBJ2-5; 14 nucleotides align to TRBD2. J lost 5 bases, V lost 5 bases, and 7 bases had no gene match. CDR3 length: 16 amino acids. Germline assignment: CDR1 PRHDT and CDR2 FYEKMQ (reference sequence). CDR3 loop: CASSPTGTSGSETQYF. In DNA, the CDR3 is TGTGCCAGCAGCCCAACCGGGACTAGCGGGAGTGAGACCCAGTACTTC.

This clonotype was observed many times. V and J are TRBV29-1 and TRBJ1-3; perhaps TRBD1 as D (5 bases). The CDR3 loop spans 14 amino acids. V was cut by 3 bases and J by 4 bases, with 13 bases left in between. Germline CDR1 SQVTM, CDR2 ANQGSEA. CDR3 DNA: TGCAGCGTTGATACCGGGGCAACCGGAAACACCATATATTTT. Translation: CSVDTGATGNTIYF.

V and J are TRBV5-1 and TRBJ2-6; 7 bases are shared with TRBD2. The germline V gene has CDR1 SGHRS and CDR2 YFSETQ. The CDR3 contains 16 residues. V dropped 7 bases and J dropped 0; count of bases not matched to a gene: 7. DNA for the CDR3: TGCGCCAGCTTCGGGGGGATCCTCTCTGGGGCCAACGTCCTGACTTTC. This sequence encodes CASFGGILSGANVLTF.

Many counts were recorded for this clonotype. The CDR3 nucleotides are TGTGCCATCCGGGAGGGAGGCGGCACTGAAGCTTTCTTT. Its protein is CAIREGGGTEAFF. The chain employs TRBV10-3 and TRBJ1-1; D is unresolved. This CDR3 is built from 13 residues. Trimming pared 8 bases from V and 4 bases from J, leaving 14 bases between. The germline V gene encodes CDR1 ENHRY and CDR2 SYGVKD.

The rearrangement uses TRBV7-7 and TRBJ2-1; 7 bases are shared with TRBD2. V gave up 5 bases and J gave up 6 bases; unmatched junction bases: 4. The CDR3 has 13 residues. CDR1 and CDR2 (germline): SSHAT, FNYEAQ (reference sequence). The CDR3 reads CASSPASGNEQFF. The CDR3 bases are TGTGCCAGCAGCCCGGCTAGCGGCAATGAGCAGTTCTTC.

In this sample, this clonotype turned up a few times. The chain recombines TRBV14 with TRBJ2-4, with TRBD1 as a possible D gene (6 bases). Germline values: CDR1 SGHDN, CDR2 FVKESK. V was shortened by 0 bases and J by 6 bases, with 9 bases between the two germline ends. The CDR3 has 14 amino acids. CDR3 loop: CASSQEQDRNIQYF. The CDR3 region has the DNA TGTGCCAGCAGCCAAGAGCAGGACAGAAACATTCAGTACTTC. The variable domain in full, completed from reference TRBV14 and TRBJ2-4, reads EAGVTQFPSHSVIEKGQTVTLRCDPISGHDNLYWYRRVMGKEIKFLLHFVKESKQDESGMPNNRFLAERTGGTYSTLKVQPAELEDSGVYFCASSQEQDRNIQYFGAGTRLSVL.

There are a few counts of this clonotype. The J gene is TRBJ2-7, the V gene TRBV11-1, with 8 bases fitting TRBD2. J was trimmed by 0 bases and V by 7 bases; bases with no gene match: 17. This CDR3 is 18 amino acids long. The germline gives CDR1 SGHAT, CDR2 FQDESV (reference sequence). CDR3 bases: TGTGCCAGCACCGACACGACAAGGGCTAGCGGGTCCTCCTACGAGCAGTACTTC. It yields the protein CASTDTTRASGSSYEQYF.

This clonotype was seen at least ten times. This chain links TRBV10-3 with TRBJ2-2; D may be TRBD1 (6 bases). CDR1 and CDR2 (germline): ENHRY, SYGVKD. Trimming left V 8 bases short and J 5 bases short, with 24 bases between. There are 17 residues in the CDR3. This CDR3 reads CAIGQGGQGLRTGELFF. The CDR3 coding sequence is TGTGCCATCGGCCAAGGCGGGCAGGGGCTAAGAACCGGGGAGCTGTTTTTT.